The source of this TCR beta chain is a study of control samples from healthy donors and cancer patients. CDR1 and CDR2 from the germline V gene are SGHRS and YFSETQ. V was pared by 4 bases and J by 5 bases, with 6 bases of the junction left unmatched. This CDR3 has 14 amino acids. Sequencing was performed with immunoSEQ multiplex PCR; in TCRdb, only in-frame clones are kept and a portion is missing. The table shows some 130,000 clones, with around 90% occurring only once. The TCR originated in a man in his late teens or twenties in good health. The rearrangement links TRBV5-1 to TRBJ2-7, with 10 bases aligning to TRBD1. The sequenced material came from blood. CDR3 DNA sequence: TGCGCCAGCAGCCCGGGACAGGGGTGGAACGAGCAGTACTTC. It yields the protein CASSPGQGWNEQYF.